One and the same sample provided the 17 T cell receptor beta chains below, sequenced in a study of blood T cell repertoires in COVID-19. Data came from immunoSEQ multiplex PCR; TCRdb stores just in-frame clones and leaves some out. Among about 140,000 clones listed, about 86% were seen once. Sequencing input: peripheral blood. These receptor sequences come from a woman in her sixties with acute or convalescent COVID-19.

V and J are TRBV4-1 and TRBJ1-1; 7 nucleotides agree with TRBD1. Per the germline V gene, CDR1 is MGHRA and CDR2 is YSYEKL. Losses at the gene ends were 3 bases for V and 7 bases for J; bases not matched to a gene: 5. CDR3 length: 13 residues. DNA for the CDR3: TGCGCCAGCAGCCACGACAGGGACGGTGAAGCTTTCTTT. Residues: CASSHDRDGEAFF.

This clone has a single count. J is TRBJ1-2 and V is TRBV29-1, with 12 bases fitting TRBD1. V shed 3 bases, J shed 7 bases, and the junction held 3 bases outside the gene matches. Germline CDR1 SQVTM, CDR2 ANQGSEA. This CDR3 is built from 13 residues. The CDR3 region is CSVEEGQGAGYTF. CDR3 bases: TGCAGCGTTGAGGAGGGACAGGGGGCTGGCTACACCTTC. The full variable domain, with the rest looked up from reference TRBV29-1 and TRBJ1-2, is SAVISQKPSRDICQRGTSLTIQCQVDSQVTMMFWYRQQPGQSLTLIATANQGSEATYESGFVIDKFPISRPNLTFSTLTVSNMSPEDSSIYLCSVEEGQGAGYTFGSGTRLTVV.

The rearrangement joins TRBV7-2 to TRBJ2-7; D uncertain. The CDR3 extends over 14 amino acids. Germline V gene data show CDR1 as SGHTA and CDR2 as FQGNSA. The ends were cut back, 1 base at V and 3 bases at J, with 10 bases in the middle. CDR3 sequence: CASSLGLHSYEQYF. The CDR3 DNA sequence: TGTGCCAGCAGCTTAGGGCTCCACAGCTACGAGCAGTACTTC. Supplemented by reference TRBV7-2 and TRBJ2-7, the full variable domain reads GAGVSQSPSNKVTEKGKDVELRCDPISGHTALYWYRQSLGQGLEFLIYFQGNSAPDKSGLPSDRFSAERTGGSVSTLTIQRTQQEDSAVYLCASSLGLHSYEQYFGPGTRLTVT.

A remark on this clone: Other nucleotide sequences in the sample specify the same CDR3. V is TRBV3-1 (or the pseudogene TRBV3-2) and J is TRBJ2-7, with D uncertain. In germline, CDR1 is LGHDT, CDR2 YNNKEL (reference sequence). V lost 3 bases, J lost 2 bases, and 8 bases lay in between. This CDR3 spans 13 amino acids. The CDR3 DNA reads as TGTGCCAGCAGCCATTCGGGTACCTACGAGCAGTACTTC. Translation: CASSHSGTYEQYF.

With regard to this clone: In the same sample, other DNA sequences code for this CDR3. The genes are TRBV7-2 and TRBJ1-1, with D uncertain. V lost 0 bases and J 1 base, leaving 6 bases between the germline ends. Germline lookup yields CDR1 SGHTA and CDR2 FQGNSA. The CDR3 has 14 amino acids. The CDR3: CASSLASGNTEAFF. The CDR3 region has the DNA TGTGCCAGCAGCTTAGCGTCCGGGAACACTGAAGCTTTCTTT.

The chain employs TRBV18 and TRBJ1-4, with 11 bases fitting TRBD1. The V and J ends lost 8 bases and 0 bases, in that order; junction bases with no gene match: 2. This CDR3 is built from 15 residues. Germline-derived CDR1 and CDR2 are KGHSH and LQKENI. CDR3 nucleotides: TGTGCCAGCAGGGGACAGGGGGCAACTAATGAAAAACTGTTTTTT. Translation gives CASRGQGATNEKLFF.

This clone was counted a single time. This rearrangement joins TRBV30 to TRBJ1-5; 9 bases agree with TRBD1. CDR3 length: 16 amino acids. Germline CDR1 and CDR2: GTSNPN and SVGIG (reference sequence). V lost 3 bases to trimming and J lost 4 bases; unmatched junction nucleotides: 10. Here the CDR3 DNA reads TGTGCCTGGAGCCCCTGGACAGGGGTTGATAATCAGCCCCAGCATTTT. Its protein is CAWSPWTGVDNQPQHF.

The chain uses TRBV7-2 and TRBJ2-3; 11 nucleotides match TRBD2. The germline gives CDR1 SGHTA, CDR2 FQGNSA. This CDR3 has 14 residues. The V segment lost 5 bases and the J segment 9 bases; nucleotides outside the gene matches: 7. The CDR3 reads CASSLSGGASTQYF. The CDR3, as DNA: TGTGCCAGCAGCCTTAGCGGGGGGGCATCGACGCAGTATTTT.

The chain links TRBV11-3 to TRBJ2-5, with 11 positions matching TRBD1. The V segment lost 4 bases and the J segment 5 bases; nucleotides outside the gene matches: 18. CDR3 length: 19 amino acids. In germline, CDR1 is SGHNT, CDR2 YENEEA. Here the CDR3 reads CASSSTFGTGGTVRETQYF. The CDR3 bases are TGTGCCAGCAGCTCGACATTCGGGACAGGGGGTACCGTTAGGGAGACCCAGTACTTC. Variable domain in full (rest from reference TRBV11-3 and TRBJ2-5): EAGVVQSPRYKIIEKKQPVAFWCNPISGHNTLYWYLQNLGQGPELLIRYENEEAVDDSQLPKDRFSAERLKGVDSTLKIQPAELGDSAVYLCASSSTFGTGGTVRETQYFGPGTRLLVL.

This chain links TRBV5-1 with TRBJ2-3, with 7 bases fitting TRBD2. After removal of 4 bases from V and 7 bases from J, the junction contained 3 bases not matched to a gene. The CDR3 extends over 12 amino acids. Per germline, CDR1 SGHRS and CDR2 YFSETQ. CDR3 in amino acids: CASSPSGNTQYF. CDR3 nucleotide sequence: TGCGCCAGCAGCCCAAGCGGGAATACGCAGTATTTT.

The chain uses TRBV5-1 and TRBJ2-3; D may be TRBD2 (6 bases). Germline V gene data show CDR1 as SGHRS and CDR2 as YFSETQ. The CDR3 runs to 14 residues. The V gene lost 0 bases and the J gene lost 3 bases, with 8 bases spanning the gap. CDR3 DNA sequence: TGCGCCAGCAGCTTGGCCGCGGGGACAGATACGCAGTATTTT. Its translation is CASSLAAGTDTQYF.

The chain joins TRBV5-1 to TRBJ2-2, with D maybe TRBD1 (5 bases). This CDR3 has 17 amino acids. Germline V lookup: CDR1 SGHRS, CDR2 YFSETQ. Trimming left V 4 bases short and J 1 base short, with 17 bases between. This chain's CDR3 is CASSPSFDRENTGELFF. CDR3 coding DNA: TGCGCCAGCAGCCCATCATTCGACAGAGAGAACACCGGGGAGCTGTTTTTT.

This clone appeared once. CDR3 DNA: TGTGCCAGCAGCTTGGCCCGGCAGGGAAGAGACGGCTACACCTTC. Protein product: CASSLARQGRDGYTF. V and J are TRBV5-6 and TRBJ1-2; D possibly corresponds to TRBD1 (5 bases). Trimming stripped 0 bases from V and 8 bases from J, with 17 bases between. The CDR3 extends over 15 amino acids. Germline CDR1 is SGHDT and CDR2 is YYEEEE.

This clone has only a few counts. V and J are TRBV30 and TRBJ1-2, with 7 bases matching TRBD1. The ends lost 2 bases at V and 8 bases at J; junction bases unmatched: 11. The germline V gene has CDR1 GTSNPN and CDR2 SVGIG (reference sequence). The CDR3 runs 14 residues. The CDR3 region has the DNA TGTGCCTGGAGTAGGTTGGGGACAGAGGGGGGCTACACCTTC. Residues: CAWSRLGTEGGYTF.

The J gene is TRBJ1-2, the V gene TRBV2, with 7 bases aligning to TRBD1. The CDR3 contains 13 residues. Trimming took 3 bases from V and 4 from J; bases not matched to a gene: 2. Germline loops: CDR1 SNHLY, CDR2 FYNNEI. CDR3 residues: CASSEDRIYGYTF. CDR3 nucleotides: TGTGCCAGCAGTGAGGACAGGATCTATGGCTACACCTTC.

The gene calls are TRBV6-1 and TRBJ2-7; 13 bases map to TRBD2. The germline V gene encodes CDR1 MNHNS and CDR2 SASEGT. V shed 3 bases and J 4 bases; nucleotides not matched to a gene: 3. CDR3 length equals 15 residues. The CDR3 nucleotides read TGTGCCAGCAGTGAGACTAGCGGGGGGAGTTACGAGCAGTACTTC. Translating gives CASSETSGGSYEQYF.

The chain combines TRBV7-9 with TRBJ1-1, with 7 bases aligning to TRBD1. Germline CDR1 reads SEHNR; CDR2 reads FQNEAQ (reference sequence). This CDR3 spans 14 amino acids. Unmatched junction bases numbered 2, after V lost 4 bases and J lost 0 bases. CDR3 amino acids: CASSSGGMNTEAFF. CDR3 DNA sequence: TGTGCCAGCAGCTCAGGGGGGATGAACACTGAAGCTTTCTTT.